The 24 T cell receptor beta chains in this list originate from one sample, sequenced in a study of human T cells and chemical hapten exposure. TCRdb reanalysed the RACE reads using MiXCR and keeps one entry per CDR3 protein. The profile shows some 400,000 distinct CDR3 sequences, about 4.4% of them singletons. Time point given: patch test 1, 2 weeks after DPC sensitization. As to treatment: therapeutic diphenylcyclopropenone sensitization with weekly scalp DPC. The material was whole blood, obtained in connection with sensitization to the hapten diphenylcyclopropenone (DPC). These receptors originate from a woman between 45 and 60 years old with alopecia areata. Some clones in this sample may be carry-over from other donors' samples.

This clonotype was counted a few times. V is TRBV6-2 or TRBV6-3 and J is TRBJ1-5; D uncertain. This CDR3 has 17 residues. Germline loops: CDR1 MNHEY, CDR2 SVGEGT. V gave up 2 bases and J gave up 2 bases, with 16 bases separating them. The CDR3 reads CASSYGRLGSGNQPQHF. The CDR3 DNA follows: TGTGCCAGCAGTTACGGGCGCCTTGGGAGTGGCAATCAGCCCCAGCATTTT.

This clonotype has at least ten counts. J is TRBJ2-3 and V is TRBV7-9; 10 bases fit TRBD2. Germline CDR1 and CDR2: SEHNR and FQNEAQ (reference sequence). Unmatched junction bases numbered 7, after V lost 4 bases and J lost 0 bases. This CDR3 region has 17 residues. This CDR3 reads CASSSLLTSGSTDTQYF. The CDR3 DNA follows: TGTGCCAGCAGCTCCCTGCTGACTAGCGGGAGCACAGATACGCAGTATTTT.

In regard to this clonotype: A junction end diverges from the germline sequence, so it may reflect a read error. CDR3 amino acids: CASSPRIFSRGF. The CDR3 DNA reads TGTGCCAGCAGCCCCCGGATTTTTTCACGGGGGTTT. The V call is TRBV3-1, the J call TRBJ2-3, with D perhaps matching TRBD2 (6 bases). Germline lookup yields CDR1 LGHDT and CDR2 YNNKEL (reference sequence). The CDR3 contains 12 residues.

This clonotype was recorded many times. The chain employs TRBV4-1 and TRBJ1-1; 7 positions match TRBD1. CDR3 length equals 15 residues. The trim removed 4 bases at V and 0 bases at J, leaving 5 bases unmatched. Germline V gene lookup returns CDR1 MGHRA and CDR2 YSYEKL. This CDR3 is CASSPDRAMNTEAFF. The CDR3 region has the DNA TGCGCCAGCAGCCCAGACAGGGCCATGAACACTGAAGCTTTCTTT.

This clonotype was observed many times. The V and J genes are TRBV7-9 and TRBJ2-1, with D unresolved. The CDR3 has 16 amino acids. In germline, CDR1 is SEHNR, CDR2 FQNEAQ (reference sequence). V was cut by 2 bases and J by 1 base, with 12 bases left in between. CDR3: CASSLIRAASYNEQFF. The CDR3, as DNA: TGTGCCAGCAGCTTAATTAGGGCGGCTTCCTACAATGAGCAGTTCTTC.

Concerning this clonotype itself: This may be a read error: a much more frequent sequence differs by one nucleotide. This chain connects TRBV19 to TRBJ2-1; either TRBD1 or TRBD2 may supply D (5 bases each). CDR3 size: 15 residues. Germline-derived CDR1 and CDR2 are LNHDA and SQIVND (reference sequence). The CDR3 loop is CAGSIRDRSGNEQFF. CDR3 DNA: TGTGCCGGTAGTATCCGGGACCGATCGGGGAATGAGCAGTTCTTC.

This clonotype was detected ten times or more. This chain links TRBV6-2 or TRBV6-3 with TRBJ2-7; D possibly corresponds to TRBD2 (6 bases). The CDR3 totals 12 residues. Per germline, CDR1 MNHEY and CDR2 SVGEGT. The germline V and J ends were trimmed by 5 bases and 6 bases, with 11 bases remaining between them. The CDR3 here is CASSPAGSEQYF. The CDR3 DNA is TGTGCCAGCAGTCCGGCGGGGTCCGAGCAGTACTTC.

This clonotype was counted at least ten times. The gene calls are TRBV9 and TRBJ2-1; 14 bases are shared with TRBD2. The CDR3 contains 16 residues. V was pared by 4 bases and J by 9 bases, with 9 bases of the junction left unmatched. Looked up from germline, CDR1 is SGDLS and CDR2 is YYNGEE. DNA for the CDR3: TGTGCCAGCAGCCCTAGACTAGCGGGGGGGCCAAGTGAGCAGTTCTTC. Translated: CASSPRLAGGPSEQFF.

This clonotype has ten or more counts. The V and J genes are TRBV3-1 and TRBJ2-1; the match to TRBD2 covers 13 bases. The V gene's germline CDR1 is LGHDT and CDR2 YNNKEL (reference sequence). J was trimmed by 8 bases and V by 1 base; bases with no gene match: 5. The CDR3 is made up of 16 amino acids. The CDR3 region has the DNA TGTGCCAGCAGCCAAGCTCGACTAGCGGGGGGTGATGAGCAGTTCTTC. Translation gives CASSQARLAGGDEQFF.

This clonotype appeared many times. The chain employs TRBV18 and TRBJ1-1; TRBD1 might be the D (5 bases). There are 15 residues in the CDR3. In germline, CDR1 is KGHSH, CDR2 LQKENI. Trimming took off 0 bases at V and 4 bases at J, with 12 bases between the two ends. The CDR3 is CASSPPLGEGTEAFF. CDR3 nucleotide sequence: TGTGCCAGCTCACCACCGCTGGGGGAGGGCACTGAAGCTTTCTTT.

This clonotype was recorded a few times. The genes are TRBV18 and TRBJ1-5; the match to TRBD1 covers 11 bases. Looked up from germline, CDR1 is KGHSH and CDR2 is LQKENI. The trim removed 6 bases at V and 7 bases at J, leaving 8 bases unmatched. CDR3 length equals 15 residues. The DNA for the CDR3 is TGTGCCAGCTCTCGGACAGGGGGCAACAGGCAGCCCCAGCATTTT. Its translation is CASSRTGGNRQPQHF.

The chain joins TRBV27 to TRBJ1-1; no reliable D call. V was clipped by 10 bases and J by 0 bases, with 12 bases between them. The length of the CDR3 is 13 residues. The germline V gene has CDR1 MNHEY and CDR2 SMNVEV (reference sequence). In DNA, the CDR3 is TGTGCCACCTCTTGGACGGTGAACACTGAAGCTTTCTTT. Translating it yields CATSWTVNTEAFF.

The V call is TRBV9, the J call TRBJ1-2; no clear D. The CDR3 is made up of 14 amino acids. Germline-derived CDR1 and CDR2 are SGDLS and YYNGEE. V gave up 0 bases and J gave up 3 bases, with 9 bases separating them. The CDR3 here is CASSVGNVDYGYTF. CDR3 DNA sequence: TGTGCCAGCAGCGTAGGAAACGTAGACTATGGCTACACCTTC.

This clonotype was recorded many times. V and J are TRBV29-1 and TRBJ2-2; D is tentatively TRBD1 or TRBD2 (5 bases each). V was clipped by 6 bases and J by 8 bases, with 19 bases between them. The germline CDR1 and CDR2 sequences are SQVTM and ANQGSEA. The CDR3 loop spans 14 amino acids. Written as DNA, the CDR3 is TGCAGCGTAGCCGGGACGGAGACGAAAGGGGAGCTGTTTTTT. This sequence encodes CSVAGTETKGELFF.

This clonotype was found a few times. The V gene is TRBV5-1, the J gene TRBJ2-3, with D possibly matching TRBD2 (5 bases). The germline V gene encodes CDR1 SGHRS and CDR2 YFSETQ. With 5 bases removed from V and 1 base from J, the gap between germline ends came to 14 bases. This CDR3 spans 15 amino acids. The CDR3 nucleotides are TGCGCCAGCAGGTCACCGGGATACGGCACAGATACGCAGTATTTT. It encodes CASRSPGYGTDTQYF.

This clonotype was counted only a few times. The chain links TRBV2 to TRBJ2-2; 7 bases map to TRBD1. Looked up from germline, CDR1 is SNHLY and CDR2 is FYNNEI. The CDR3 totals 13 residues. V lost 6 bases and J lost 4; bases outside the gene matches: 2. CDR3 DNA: TGTGCCAGCAGCCGGGACAGCACCGGGGAGCTGTTTTTT. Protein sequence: CASSRDSTGELFF.

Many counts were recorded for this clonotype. The CDR3 loop reads CSAAEQGKGNQPQHF. As DNA, the CDR3 is TGCAGTGCTGCTGAACAGGGGAAGGGCAATCAGCCCCAGCATTTT. The chain combines TRBV20-1 with TRBJ1-5, with 7 bases matching TRBD1. Trimming at V came to 5 bases and at J to 2 bases, leaving 9 bases not matched to a gene. Germline V gene sequence: CDR1 DFQATT, CDR2 SNEGSKA (reference sequence). The CDR3 covers 15 residues.

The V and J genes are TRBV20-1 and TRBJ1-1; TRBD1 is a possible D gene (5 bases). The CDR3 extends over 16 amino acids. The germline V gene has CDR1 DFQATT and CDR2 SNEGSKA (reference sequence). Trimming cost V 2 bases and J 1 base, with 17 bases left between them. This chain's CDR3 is CSARWGTRTSNTEAFF. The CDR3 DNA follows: TGCAGTGCTAGATGGGGGACTCGGACTTCGAACACTGAAGCTTTCTTT.

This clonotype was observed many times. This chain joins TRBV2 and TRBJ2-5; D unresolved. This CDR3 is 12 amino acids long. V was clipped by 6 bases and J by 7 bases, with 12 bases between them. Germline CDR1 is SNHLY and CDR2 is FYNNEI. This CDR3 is CASRWAGRTQYF. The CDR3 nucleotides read TGTGCCAGCAGGTGGGCAGGCCGGACCCAGTACTTC. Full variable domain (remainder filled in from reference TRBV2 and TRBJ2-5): EPEVTQTPSHQVTQMGQEVILRCVPISNHLYFYWYRQILGQKVEFLVSFYNNEISEKSEIFDDQFSVERPDGSNFTLKIRSTKLEDSAMYFCASRWAGRTQYFGPGTRLLVL.

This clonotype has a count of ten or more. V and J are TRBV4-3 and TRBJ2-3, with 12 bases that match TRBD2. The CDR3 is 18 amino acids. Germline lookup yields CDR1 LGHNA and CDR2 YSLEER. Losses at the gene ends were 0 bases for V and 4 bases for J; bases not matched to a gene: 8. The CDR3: CASSQETSGSVQPDTQYF. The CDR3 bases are TGCGCCAGCAGCCAAGAGACTAGCGGGAGTGTTCAGCCAGATACGCAGTATTTT.

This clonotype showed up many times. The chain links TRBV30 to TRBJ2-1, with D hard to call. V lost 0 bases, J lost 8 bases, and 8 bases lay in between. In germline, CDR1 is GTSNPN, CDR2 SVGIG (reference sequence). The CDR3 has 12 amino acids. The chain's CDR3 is CAWSVVRYEQFF. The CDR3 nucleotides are TGTGCCTGGAGTGTCGTGCGGTATGAGCAGTTCTTC.

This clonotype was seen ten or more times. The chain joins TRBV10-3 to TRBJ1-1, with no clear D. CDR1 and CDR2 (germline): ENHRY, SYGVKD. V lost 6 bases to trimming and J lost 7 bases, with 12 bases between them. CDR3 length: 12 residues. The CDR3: CAISVDGDEAFF. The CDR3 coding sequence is TGTGCCATCAGCGTAGACGGTGATGAAGCTTTCTTT.

The CDR3 DNA reads TGTGCCAGCAGTGAGGACAGGGCCGGGCAGCCCCAGCATTTT. Translated: CASSEDRAGQPQHF. This chain connects TRBV12-3 or TRBV12-4 to TRBJ1-5, with 8 bases lining up with TRBD1. The ends lost 5 bases at V and 7 bases at J; junction bases unmatched: 7. This CDR3 is 14 amino acids long.

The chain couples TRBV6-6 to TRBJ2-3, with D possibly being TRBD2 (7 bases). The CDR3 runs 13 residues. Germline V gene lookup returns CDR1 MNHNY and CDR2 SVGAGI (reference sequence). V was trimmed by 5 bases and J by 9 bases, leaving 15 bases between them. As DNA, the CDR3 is TGTGCCAGCAGTACCCGGGGGCGGGGGACGCAGTATTTT. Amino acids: CASSTRGRGTQYF.